The sequence of this T cell receptor beta chain was determined in a study of early T cells in non-severe SARS-CoV-2 infection (dated by TCRdb to the early 2020s). Notes on the research overall: Because TCR sequencing relied on bulk RNA taken from unsorted whole blood, pairing of alpha and beta chains was not possible. Here is what the overall study found, with its caveats: VDJdb matching was skewed toward anti-spike CD8 responses, so virus-specific expansions were likely underestimated and private and CD4 specificities were missed.

In this sample, this clonotype turned up a few times. There is no known antigen for this receptor. No per-base quality is available; no much larger clone lies one base away. Per the germline V gene, SNHLY is the CDR1 and FYNNEI is the CDR2. The CDR3 runs 14 residues from the cysteine to the phenylalanine. CDR3 DNA only is kept here, 42 bases in frame from base 1. Here V drops 1 base and J drops 6 bases, and the junction holds 3 bases not matched to any gene. A case-control design nested within a healthcare worker cohort in London, UK, was used, with weekly nasopharyngeal swab PCR tests and blood sampling performed. Between 23 and 31 March 2020, the week of the UK lockdown, healthcare workers were enrolled and then followed up weekly for as long as 16 weeks. The method behind the library was 5' RACE. The listed sequencing device is NextSeq 500. Unique molecular identifiers were attached to individual cDNA molecules in the TCR library protocol so that sequencing error and PCR bias could be corrected. Sequencing covered both TCR alpha and beta chains, and within each sample the abundances of alpha and beta sequences were tightly co-correlated. Turning to the authors' computational methods: Decombinator V4 was used to perform V gene, J gene and CDR3 annotation of TCR sequences. Expanded TCRs were defined as changing significantly between any two time points under a Poisson model with p below 0.0001. TCR abundances were normalised to the total number of TCRs sequenced in each sample and reported as counts per million. TRAV1-2 paired with TRAJ12, TRAJ20 or TRAJ33 defined MAIT TCRs, while TRAV10 paired with TRAJ18 defined iNKT TCRs. VDJdb, accessed 1 November 2021, was searched for CMV, EBV and SARS-CoV-2 annotated TCRs, with TCRs annotated for multiple antigens excluded. TCRdb reworked the public reads: Q25 trimming with fastp, MiXCR clone assembly, productive beta chains retained. Rows with a matching CDR3 protein are joined into one entry that keeps the most common DNA and genes. TCRdb's processing, not the study's, gives the V and J calls here. Counted in this sample were around 66,000 distinct CDR3 sequences; approximately 13% of them appeared once. The ten largest clones capture about 8.3% of the sample.

This chain joins TRBV2 to TRBJ2-7; 10 bases in the middle match TRBD1. This TCR was sampled from an adult who was a healthcare worker with PCR-confirmed SARS-CoV-2 infection or an uninfected control (not recorded which). The sample taken for sequencing was whole blood. The CDR3 region has the sequence CASSEVGTGVEQYF. The DNA sequence is given as TGTGCCAGCAGTGAAGTCGGGACAGGGGTCGAGCAGTACTTC.